The subject of this entry is one TCR beta chain. This clone has only a few counts. Its antigen is not yet known. Base quality data are lacking; no much larger clone is found one base away. This entry comes from a study of cytotoxic CD8 clonotypes in ibrutinib-treated CLL (dated by TCRdb to the early 2020s). As for the study more broadly: In this cohort, about 15 patients were treatment-naive and ten to twelve were relapsed/refractory, while fewer than 18 had unmutated IGHV. Samples at response were collected after a median of about 12 months of treatment, with a range of about 6 to 40 months. Partial responses were observed in roughly 24 patients and complete responses in 2; after a median follow-up of around 64 months, remission was maintained in 15 or so patients and progression was observed in some 12. On average, each sample had roughly 230,000 productive templates and roughly 95,000 productive rearrangements. All remission and progressive disease samples were collected while patients were still receiving ibrutinib. Cryopreserved peripheral blood mononuclear cells were obtained before treatment, at response, and at either sustained remission or disease progression. Longitudinal samples were available for about 30% of the roughly 86 trial participants. Results and caveats for the whole study, not just this receptor: Clonality increased at ibrutinib response, stayed stable in sustained remission, and fell back toward baseline at progression. Baseline clonality was found to be higher than that of age-matched healthy donors and was strongly correlated with circulating CD8+ T-cell counts. Public clonotypes were rare and either shrank or stayed stable during treatment, and the rise in clonality at ibrutinib response reflected expansion of private clonotypes. Sampling times were not matched between sustained-remission and progressing patients, and lymph node repertoires were not studied.

The germline V gene (reference sequence) supplies CDR1 SGHNT and CDR2 YYREEE. Clipping removes 3 bases from V and 4 bases from J, with 3 as the unmatched junction base count. Measured from the cysteine to the phenylalanine, the CDR3 is 16 residues long. CDR3 DNA is the only sequence kept; it has 48 bases, read in frame from the first base. On a MiSeq, deep resolution sequencing aimed for a depth between 1 in 1 million and 1 in 200,000 T cells, with each clonotype covered 10x on average. TCR beta libraries were generated with the immunoSEQ hsTCRB Kit. In the original analysis: ImmunoSEQ Data Assistant and ImmunoSEQ Analyzer were used for data analysis, and V, D and J genes were assigned according to IMGT definitions. Clonality, which ranges from 0 to 1, was calculated as one minus the normalized Shannon entropy of productive rearrangement frequencies. Only overrepresented clonotypes making up at least 0.05% of the repertoire of each patient were included in the public clonotype analysis. Around 14 repertoires from age-matched healthy donors, obtained from immuneACCESS, served as clonality controls. What TCRdb holds here is the immuneACCESS table cut down to in-frame rearrangements. Part of the clones is not present; checked against another copy, under half of the missing clones reflect an unresolved V gene, and the others are unexplained. V, J and clone size reflect that table, while D and trimming were determined from the DNA. Here the sample has hundreds of thousands of clones; 70% occur a single time. The ten most abundant clones make up approximately 15% of the sample.

The sample's time point, from its label and the paper: roughly 25 months on ibrutinib. Around 2 micrograms of genomic DNA were extracted from cryopreserved PBMCs for TCR beta library preparation. High-throughput TCR beta sequencing was performed on longitudinal blood samples from CLL patients receiving ibrutinib monotherapy. The patients were enrolled in a single-center, open-label phase 2 trial of ibrutinib monotherapy. The specimen was PBMCs, collected after 24 months of ibrutinib treatment. This receptor was identified in a human donor with chronic lymphocytic leukemia. The rearranged segments are TRBV5-4 and TRBJ2-2, and 13 bases in between align with TRBD2. The nucleotides read TGTGCCAGCAGCTCCGGGACTAGCGGGACCACCGGGGAGCTGTTTTTT. This encodes CASSSGTSGTTGELFF. With the rest looked up from the reference TRBV5-4 and TRBJ2-2 genes rather than sequenced, the full variable domain is ETGVTQSPTHLIKTRGQQVTLRCSSQSGHNTVSWYQQALGQGPQFIFQYYREEENGRGNFPPRFSGLQFPNYSSELNVNALELDDSALYLCASSSGTSGTTGELFFGEGSRLTVL.